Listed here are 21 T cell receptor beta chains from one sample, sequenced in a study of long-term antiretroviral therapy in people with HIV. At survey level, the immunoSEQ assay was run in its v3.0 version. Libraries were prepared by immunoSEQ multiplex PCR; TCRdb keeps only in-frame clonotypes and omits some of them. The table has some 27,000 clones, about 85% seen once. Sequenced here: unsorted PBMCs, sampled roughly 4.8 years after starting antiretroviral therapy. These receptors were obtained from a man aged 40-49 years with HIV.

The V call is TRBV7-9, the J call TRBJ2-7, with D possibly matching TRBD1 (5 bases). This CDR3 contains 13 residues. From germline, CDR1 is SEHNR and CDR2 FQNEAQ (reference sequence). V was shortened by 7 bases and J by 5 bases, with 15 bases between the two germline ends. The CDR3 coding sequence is TGTGCCAGCATTGGGGCAGGGTCCAACGAGCAGTACTTC. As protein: CASIGAGSNEQYF.

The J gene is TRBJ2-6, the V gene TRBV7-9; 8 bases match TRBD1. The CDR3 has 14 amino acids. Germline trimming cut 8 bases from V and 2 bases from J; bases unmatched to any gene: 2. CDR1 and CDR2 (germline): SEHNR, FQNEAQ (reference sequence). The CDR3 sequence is CASDRGTGANVLTF. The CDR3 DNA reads TGTGCCAGCGACAGGGGTACTGGGGCCAACGTCCTGACTTTC.

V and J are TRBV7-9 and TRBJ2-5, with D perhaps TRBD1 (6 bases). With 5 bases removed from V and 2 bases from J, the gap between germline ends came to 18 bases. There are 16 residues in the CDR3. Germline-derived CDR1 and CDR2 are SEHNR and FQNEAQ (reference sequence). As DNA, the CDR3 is TGTGCCAGCAGCCCGATGGGGGCAGGCCAGCAAGAGACCCAGTACTTC. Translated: CASSPMGAGQQETQYF.

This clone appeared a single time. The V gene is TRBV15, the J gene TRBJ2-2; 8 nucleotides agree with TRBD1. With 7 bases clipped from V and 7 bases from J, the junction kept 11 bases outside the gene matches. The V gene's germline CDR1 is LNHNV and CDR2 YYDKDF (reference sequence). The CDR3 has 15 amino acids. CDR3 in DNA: TGTGCCACCAAAACCCCGGACAGGGAGAACGGGGAGCTGTTTTTT. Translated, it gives CATKTPDRENGELFF.

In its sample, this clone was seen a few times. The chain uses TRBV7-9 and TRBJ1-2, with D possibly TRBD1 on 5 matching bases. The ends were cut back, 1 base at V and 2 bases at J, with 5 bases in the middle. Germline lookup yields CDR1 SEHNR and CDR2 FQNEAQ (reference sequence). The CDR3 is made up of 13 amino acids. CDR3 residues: CASSLGQNYGYTF. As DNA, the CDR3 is TGTGCCAGCAGCTTAGGACAGAACTATGGCTACACCTTC. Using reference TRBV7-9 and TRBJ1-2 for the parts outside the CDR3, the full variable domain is DTGVSQNPRHKITKRGQNVTFRCDPISEHNRLYWYRQTLGQGPEFLTYFQNEAQLEKSRLLSDRFSAERPKGSFSTLEIQRTEQGDSAMYLCASSLGQNYGYTFGSGTRLTVV.

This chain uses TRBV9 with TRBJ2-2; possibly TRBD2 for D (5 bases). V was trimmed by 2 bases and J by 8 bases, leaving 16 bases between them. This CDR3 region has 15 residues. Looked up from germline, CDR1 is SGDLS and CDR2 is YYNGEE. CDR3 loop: CASSVTTTSQGELFF. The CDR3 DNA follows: TGTGCCAGCAGCGTTACGACTACATCGCAAGGGGAGCTGTTTTTT.

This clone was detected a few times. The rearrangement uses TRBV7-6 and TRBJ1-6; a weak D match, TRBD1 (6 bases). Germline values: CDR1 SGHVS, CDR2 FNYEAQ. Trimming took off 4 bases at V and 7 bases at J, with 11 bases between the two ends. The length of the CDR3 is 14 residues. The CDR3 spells CASSSGTLNSPLHF. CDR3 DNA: TGTGCCAGCAGCTCCGGGACACTAAATTCACCCCTCCACTTT.

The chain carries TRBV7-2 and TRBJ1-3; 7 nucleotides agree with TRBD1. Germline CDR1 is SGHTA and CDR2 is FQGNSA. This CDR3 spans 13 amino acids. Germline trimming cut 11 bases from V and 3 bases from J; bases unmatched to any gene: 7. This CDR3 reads CASSGTDGNTIYF. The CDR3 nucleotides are TGTGCCTCTTCGGGGACAGATGGAAACACCATATATTTT.

DNA of the CDR3: TGTGCCAGCAGCCTGGGAGACTACGAGCAGTACTTC. Protein product: CASSLGDYEQYF. The chain has TRBV5-4 and TRBJ2-7, with D tentatively TRBD2 (5 bases). Per germline, CDR1 SGHNT and CDR2 YYREEE (reference sequence). V gave up 4 bases and J gave up 3 bases, with 8 bases separating them. The CDR3 loop spans 12 amino acids.

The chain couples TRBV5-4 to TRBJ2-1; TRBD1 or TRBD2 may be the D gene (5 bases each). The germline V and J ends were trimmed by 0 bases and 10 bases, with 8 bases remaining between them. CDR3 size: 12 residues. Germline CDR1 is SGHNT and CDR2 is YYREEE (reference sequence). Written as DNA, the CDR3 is TGTGCCAGCAGCTTGGCCGGGGCCGAGCAGTTCTTC. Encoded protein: CASSLAGAEQFF.

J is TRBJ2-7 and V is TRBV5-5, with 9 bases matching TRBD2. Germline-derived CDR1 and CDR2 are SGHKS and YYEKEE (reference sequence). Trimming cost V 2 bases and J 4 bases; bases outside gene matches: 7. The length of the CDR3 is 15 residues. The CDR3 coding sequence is TGTGCCAGCAGCTTCTCGGCGGGGGGGCTATACGAGCAGTACTTC. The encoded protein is CASSFSAGGLYEQYF.

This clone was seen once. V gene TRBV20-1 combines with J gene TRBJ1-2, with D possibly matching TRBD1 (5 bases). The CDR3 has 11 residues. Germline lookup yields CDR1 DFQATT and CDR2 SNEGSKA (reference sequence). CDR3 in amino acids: CSPGSKGGYTF. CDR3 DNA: TGCAGCCCGGGGTCTAAGGGGGGCTACACCTTC.

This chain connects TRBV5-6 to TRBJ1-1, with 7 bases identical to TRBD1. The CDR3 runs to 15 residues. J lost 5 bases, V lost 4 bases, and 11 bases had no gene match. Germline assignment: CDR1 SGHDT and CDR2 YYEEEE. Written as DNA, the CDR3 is TGTGCCAGCAGCCACGAGACAGGGCCGGGGACTGAAGCTTTCTTT. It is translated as CASSHETGPGTEAFF.

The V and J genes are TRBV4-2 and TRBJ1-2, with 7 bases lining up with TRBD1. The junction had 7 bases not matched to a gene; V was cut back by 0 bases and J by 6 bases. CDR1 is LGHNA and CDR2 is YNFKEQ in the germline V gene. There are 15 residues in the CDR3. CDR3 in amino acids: CASSQDQGQSHGYTF. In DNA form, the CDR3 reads TGTGCCAGCAGCCAAGATCAGGGACAGTCCCATGGCTACACCTTC.

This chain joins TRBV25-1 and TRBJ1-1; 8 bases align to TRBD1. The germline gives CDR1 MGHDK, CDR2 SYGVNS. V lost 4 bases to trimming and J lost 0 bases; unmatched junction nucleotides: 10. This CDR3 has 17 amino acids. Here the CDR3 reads CASSGQDRVGMNTEAFF. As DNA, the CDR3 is TGTGCCAGCAGTGGACAGGACAGGGTTGGAATGAACACTGAAGCTTTCTTT.

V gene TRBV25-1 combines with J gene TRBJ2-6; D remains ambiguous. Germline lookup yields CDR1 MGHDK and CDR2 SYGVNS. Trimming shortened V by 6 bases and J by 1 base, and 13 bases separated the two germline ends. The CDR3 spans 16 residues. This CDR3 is CASSAANASGANVLTF. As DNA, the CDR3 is TGTGCCAGCAGCGCTGCGAATGCGTCTGGGGCCAACGTCCTGACTTTC.

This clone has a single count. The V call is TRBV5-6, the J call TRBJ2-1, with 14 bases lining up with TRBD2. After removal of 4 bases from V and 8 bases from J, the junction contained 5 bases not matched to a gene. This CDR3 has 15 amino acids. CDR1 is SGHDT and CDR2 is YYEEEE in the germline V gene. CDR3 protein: CASSAGLAGVYEQFF. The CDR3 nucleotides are TGTGCCAGCAGCGCGGGACTAGCGGGAGTGTATGAGCAGTTCTTC.

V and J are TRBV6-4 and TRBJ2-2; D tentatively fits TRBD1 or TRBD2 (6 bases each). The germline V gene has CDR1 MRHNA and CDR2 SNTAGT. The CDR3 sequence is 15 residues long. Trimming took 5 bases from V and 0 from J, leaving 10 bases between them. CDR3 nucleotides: TGTGCCAGCAGTCCCGGGGGCGCGAACACCGGGGAGCTGTTTTTT. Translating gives CASSPGGANTGELFF.

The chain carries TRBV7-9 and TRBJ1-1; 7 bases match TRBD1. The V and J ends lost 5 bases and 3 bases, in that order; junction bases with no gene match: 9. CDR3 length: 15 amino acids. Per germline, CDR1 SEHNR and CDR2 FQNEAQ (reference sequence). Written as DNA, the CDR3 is TGTGCCAGCAGCGCAACCGGGACAGCCTACACTGAAGCTTTCTTT. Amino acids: CASSATGTAYTEAFF.

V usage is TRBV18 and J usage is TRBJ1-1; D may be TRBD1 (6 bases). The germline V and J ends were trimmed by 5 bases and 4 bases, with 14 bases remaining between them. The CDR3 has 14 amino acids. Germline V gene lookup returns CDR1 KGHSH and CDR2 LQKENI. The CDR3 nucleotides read TGTGCCAGCTCAACCTCAGGGGTTGGCACTGAAGCTTTCTTT. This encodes CASSTSGVGTEAFF.

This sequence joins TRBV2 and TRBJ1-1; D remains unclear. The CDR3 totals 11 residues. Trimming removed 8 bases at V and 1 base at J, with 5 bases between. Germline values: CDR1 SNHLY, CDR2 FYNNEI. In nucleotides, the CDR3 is TGTGCCAGCGCGGGGAACACTGAAGCTTTCTTT. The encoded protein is CASAGNTEAFF.